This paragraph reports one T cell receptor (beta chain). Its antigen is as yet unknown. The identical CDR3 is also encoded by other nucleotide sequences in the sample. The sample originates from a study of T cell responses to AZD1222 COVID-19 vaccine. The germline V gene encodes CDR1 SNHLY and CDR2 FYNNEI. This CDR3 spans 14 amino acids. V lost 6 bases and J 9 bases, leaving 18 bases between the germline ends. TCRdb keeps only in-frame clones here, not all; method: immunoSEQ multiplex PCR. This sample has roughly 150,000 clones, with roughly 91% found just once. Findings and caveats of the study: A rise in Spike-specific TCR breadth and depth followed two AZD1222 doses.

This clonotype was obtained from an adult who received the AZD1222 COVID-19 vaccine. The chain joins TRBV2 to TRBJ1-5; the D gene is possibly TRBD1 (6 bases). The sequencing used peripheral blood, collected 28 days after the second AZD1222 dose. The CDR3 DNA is TGTGCCAGCAGCGATGACAGGTGGAGGATGCCCCAGCATTTT. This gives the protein CASSDDRWRMPQHF.